The rows below give T cell receptor beta chains drawn from one sample of a study of blood T cell repertoires in COVID-19. Clones were read by immunoSEQ multiplex PCR, and TCRdb kept only the in-frame ones, dropping some. Among approximately 140,000 clones listed, 80% to 90% were seen once. The sample consisted of peripheral blood. These receptors were collected from a woman aged 60-75 years with COVID-19, enrolled during active disease. The CDR3 runs from the conserved cysteine through the conserved F or W. Fields, in order: V gene, D gene, J gene, clone size, CDR3 DNA, CDR3 protein. The D gene is left open where the match is weak. The size of a clone is reported for some rows only, either as once, few or many, or as a class for expanded clones.

v_gene: TRBV7-9; d_gene: TRBD1; j_gene: TRBJ1-2; abundance: -; CDR3nt: TGTGCCAGCAGCCGTGGGACAGGGGGCGCAGACTATGGCTACACCTTC; CDR3aa: CASSRGTGGADYGYTF
v_gene: TRBV5-5; d_gene: -; j_gene: TRBJ1-4; abundance: once; CDR3nt: TGTGCCAGCAGCTGGAGGCTGCCGGACAATGAAAAACTGTTTTTT; CDR3aa: CASSWRLPDNEKLFF
v_gene: TRBV25-1; d_gene: TRBD1; j_gene: TRBJ1-3; abundance: -; CDR3nt: TGTGCCAGCAGCTTCGGGACAGGGGGTCGGAACACCATATATTTT; CDR3aa: CASSFGTGGRNTIYF
v_gene: TRBV4-1; d_gene: -; j_gene: TRBJ2-1; abundance: -; CDR3nt: TGCGCCAGCAGCCAAGCTGACACCTACAATGAGCAGTTCTTC; CDR3aa: CASSQADTYNEQFF
v_gene: TRBV11-3; d_gene: -; j_gene: TRBJ2-7; abundance: -; CDR3nt: TGTGCCAGCAGCTTAGATAGCAGTAAGAACGAGCAGTACTTC; CDR3aa: CASSLDSSKNEQYF
v_gene: TRBV24-1; d_gene: TRBD1; j_gene: TRBJ2-5; abundance: -; CDR3nt: TGTGCCACCAGTGACTCGGGACAGGGGAAGACCCAGTACTTC; CDR3aa: CATSDSGQGKTQYF
v_gene: TRBV9; d_gene: TRBD1; j_gene: TRBJ1-2; abundance: -; CDR3nt: TGTGCCAGCAGCGTAAGCTTAGGAGACAGGGGAGGTGCTGGCTACACCTTC; CDR3aa: CASSVSLGDRGGAGYTF
v_gene: TRBV20-1; d_gene: -; j_gene: TRBJ2-7; abundance: -; CDR3nt: TGCAGTGCTAGAGACAGCTACGAGCAGTACTTC; CDR3aa: CSARDSYEQYF
v_gene: TRBV15; d_gene: TRBD1; j_gene: TRBJ1-1; abundance: -; CDR3nt: TGTGCCACCAGCATGGACAGGGGGCGGGAAGCTTTCTTT; CDR3aa: CATSMDRGREAFF
v_gene: TRBV5-1; d_gene: -; j_gene: TRBJ2-7; abundance: -; CDR3nt: TGCGCCAGCAGCTTGGCCGGAAGGAGGGGCGACGAGCAGTACTTC; CDR3aa: CASSLAGRRGDEQYF
v_gene: TRBV5-8; d_gene: -; j_gene: TRBJ1-5; abundance: -; CDR3nt: TGTGCCAGCAGCTCGAACCTCGCAGGGGCCGCCGGGCCCCAGCATTTT; CDR3aa: CASSSNLAGAAGPQHF
v_gene: TRBV3-1/TRBV3-2; d_gene: TRBD2; j_gene: TRBJ2-3; abundance: once; CDR3nt: TGTGCCAGCAGCCAAGCCCGACTAGCGGGGGGGGCCGATCCTAGAGATACGCAGTATTTT; CDR3aa: CASSQARLAGGADPRDTQYF
v_gene: TRBV5-5; d_gene: -; j_gene: TRBJ2-2; abundance: -; CDR3nt: TGTGCCAGCAGCTTACTACCAGATACGAACACCGGGGAGCTGTTTTTT; CDR3aa: CASSLLPDTNTGELFF
v_gene: TRBV4-2; d_gene: -; j_gene: TRBJ2-7; abundance: -; CDR3nt: TGTGCCAGCAGCCAAGATACACGGGGTGAGCAGTACTTC; CDR3aa: CASSQDTRGEQYF
v_gene: TRBV7-3; d_gene: TRBD2; j_gene: TRBJ2-3; abundance: -; CDR3nt: TGTGCCAGCAGCGCAACAATCGGGGGGCTAGCGGGGAGCACAGATACGCAGTATTTT; CDR3aa: CASSATIGGLAGSTDTQYF
v_gene: TRBV10-3; d_gene: TRBD1; j_gene: TRBJ1-4; abundance: once; CDR3nt: TGTGCCATCAGTGGACAGGGAGCGGATGAAAAACTGTTTTTT; CDR3aa: CAISGQGADEKLFF
v_gene: TRBV2; d_gene: -; j_gene: TRBJ2-1; abundance: -; CDR3nt: TGTGCCAGCCTAGAGAGGAGCTCCTACAATGAGCAGTTCTTC; CDR3aa: CASLERSSYNEQFF
v_gene: TRBV10-2; d_gene: TRBD1; j_gene: TRBJ2-7; abundance: -; CDR3nt: TGCGCCAGCTCGACAGGGAGCTACGAGCAGTACTTC; CDR3aa: CASSTGSYEQYF
v_gene: TRBV19; d_gene: -; j_gene: TRBJ2-7; abundance: -; CDR3nt: TGTGCCAGTAGTATAGGGGGACTTTCGGACGAGCAGTACTTC; CDR3aa: CASSIGGLSDEQYF
v_gene: TRBV6-2/TRBV6-3; d_gene: TRBD2; j_gene: TRBJ2-3; abundance: -; CDR3nt: TGTGCCAGCAGCCCCGTCAGCGGGGGAGGAGGAGATACGCAGTATTTT; CDR3aa: CASSPVSGGGGDTQYF
v_gene: TRBV27; d_gene: -; j_gene: TRBJ1-1; abundance: -; CDR3nt: TGTGCCAGCCGAGCTTACTTGAACACTGAAGCTTTCTTT; CDR3aa: CASRAYLNTEAFF
v_gene: TRBV19; d_gene: TRBD2; j_gene: TRBJ2-5; abundance: few; CDR3nt: TGTGCCAGTAGTTCCGGCGGGGGGCGAACATCGGAGACCCAGTACTTC; CDR3aa: CASSSGGGRTSETQYF
v_gene: TRBV7-3; d_gene: TRBD1; j_gene: TRBJ1-1; abundance: -; CDR3nt: TGTGCCAGCAGCCTACAGCCGGGACAGGTAGGCACTGAAGCTTTCTTT; CDR3aa: CASSLQPGQVGTEAFF
v_gene: TRBV11-3; d_gene: -; j_gene: TRBJ2-1; abundance: -; CDR3nt: TGTGCCAGCAGCTTTGGGCAAGGCTCCTACAATGAGCAGTTCTTC; CDR3aa: CASSFGQGSYNEQFF
v_gene: TRBV18; d_gene: -; j_gene: TRBJ1-1; abundance: -; CDR3nt: TGTGCCAGCTCACCAGCTCTGGGGGGCACTGAAGCTTTCTTT; CDR3aa: CASSPALGGTEAFF
v_gene: TRBV7-2; d_gene: -; j_gene: TRBJ2-4; abundance: -; CDR3nt: TGTGCCAGCAGCTTAGGTGGCCAGGGCGGCAAAAACATTCAGTACTTC; CDR3aa: CASSLGGQGGKNIQYF
v_gene: TRBV10-3; d_gene: -; j_gene: TRBJ1-5; abundance: -; CDR3nt: TGTGCCATCAACGAGAATAGCAATCAGCCCCAGCATTTT; CDR3aa: CAINENSNQPQHF
v_gene: TRBV3-1/TRBV3-2; d_gene: -; j_gene: TRBJ2-6; abundance: -; CDR3nt: TGTGCCAGCAGCCGGCAGGTTGCTCTGGGGGCCAACGTCCTGACTTTC; CDR3aa: CASSRQVALGANVLTF
v_gene: TRBV5-8; d_gene: TRBD2; j_gene: TRBJ2-5; abundance: few; CDR3nt: TGTGCCAGCAGCCCTTGGACTAGCGGGGACCAAGAGACCCAGTACTTC; CDR3aa: CASSPWTSGDQETQYF
v_gene: TRBV5-4; d_gene: -; j_gene: TRBJ1-4; abundance: -; CDR3nt: TGTGCCAGCAGCGCCGAGGGGGAAGAAAAACTGTTTTTT; CDR3aa: CASSAEGEEKLFF
v_gene: TRBV7-3; d_gene: TRBD2; j_gene: TRBJ2-1; abundance: -; CDR3nt: TGTGCCAGCAGCCTAAGCAGCCCTAGCGGGGGGAACAATGAGCAGTTCTTC; CDR3aa: CASSLSSPSGGNNEQFF
v_gene: TRBV13; d_gene: -; j_gene: TRBJ2-3; abundance: -; CDR3nt: TGTGCCAGCAGCGTCAGGGGCGTCATTCGCACAGATACGCAGTATTTT; CDR3aa: CASSVRGVIRTDTQYF
v_gene: TRBV6-5; d_gene: -; j_gene: TRBJ1-1; abundance: few; CDR3nt: TGTGCCAGCAGGATCCACCCGGGGGCTGAAGCTTTCTTT; CDR3aa: CASRIHPGAEAFF
v_gene: TRBV7-8; d_gene: -; j_gene: TRBJ1-6; abundance: -; CDR3nt: TGTGCCAGCAGCGAAACAGGGTCGTGGAATTCACCCCTCCACTTT; CDR3aa: CASSETGSWNSPLHF
v_gene: TRBV3-1/TRBV3-2; d_gene: -; j_gene: TRBJ2-1; abundance: -; CDR3nt: TGTGCCAGCAGCCAATTCCCCGGAGATACTATGGGTCCGAGCTCCTACAATGAGCAGTTCTTC; CDR3aa: CASSQFPGDTMGPSSYNEQFF
v_gene: TRBV5-4; d_gene: TRBD1; j_gene: TRBJ1-2; abundance: -; CDR3nt: TGTGCCAGCAGCCTTGGTGCCGGGACAGTGAACTATGGCTACACCTTC; CDR3aa: CASSLGAGTVNYGYTF
v_gene: TRBV3-1/TRBV3-2; d_gene: TRBD2; j_gene: TRBJ2-1; abundance: -; CDR3nt: TGTGCCAGCAGCCGTTCGGGCGGGGGTGACCTCTACAATGAGCAGTTCTTC; CDR3aa: CASSRSGGGDLYNEQFF
v_gene: TRBV4-1; d_gene: -; j_gene: TRBJ1-4; abundance: -; CDR3nt: TGCGCCAGCAGCCCGAAAGGGTTGGAGGCTGAAAAACTGTTTTTT; CDR3aa: CASSPKGLEAEKLFF
v_gene: TRBV19; d_gene: -; j_gene: TRBJ2-1; abundance: once; CDR3nt: TGTGCCAGTAATACTGACAGCTCCTACAATGAGCAGTTCTTC; CDR3aa: CASNTDSSYNEQFF
v_gene: TRBV28; d_gene: -; j_gene: TRBJ2-7; abundance: -; CDR3nt: TGTGCCAGCAGCAGTACCTACGAGCAGTACTTC; CDR3aa: CASSSTYEQYF
v_gene: TRBV11-1; d_gene: TRBD2; j_gene: TRBJ2-3; abundance: -; CDR3nt: TGTGCCAGCAGCTCACTAGCGGGGGTTGCAGATACGCAGTATTTT; CDR3aa: CASSSLAGVADTQYF
v_gene: TRBV25-1; d_gene: -; j_gene: TRBJ1-4; abundance: -; CDR3nt: TGTGCCAGCAGTGACAGCAGGGTCTCCAATGAAAAACTGTTTTTT; CDR3aa: CASSDSRVSNEKLFF
v_gene: TRBV7-2; d_gene: TRBD2; j_gene: TRBJ2-5; abundance: once; CDR3nt: TGTGCCAGCAGCCGTAGCGGGGGCATGCAAGAGACCCAGTACTTC; CDR3aa: CASSRSGGMQETQYF
v_gene: TRBV7-9; d_gene: -; j_gene: TRBJ1-4; abundance: -; CDR3nt: TGTGCCAGCAGTAAACAGGAGAGTGAAAAACTGTTTTTT; CDR3aa: CASSKQESEKLFF
v_gene: TRBV5-4; d_gene: TRBD1; j_gene: TRBJ1-5; abundance: -; CDR3nt: TGTGCCAGCAGCAAAGACAGGGAGACACCGCCCCAGCATTTT; CDR3aa: CASSKDRETPPQHF
v_gene: TRBV9; d_gene: -; j_gene: TRBJ2-7; abundance: -; CDR3nt: TGTGCCAGCAGCTCCCGCGGTTCCTACGAGCAGTACTTC; CDR3aa: CASSSRGSYEQYF
v_gene: TRBV15; d_gene: -; j_gene: TRBJ2-4; abundance: -; CDR3nt: TGTGCCACCAGCAGAGAACAGGGAGCCAAAAACATTCAGTACTTC; CDR3aa: CATSREQGAKNIQYF
v_gene: TRBV7-8; d_gene: -; j_gene: TRBJ1-6; abundance: -; CDR3nt: TGTGCCAGCAGCAAAGCAGGGTATTCACCCCTCCACTTT; CDR3aa: CASSKAGYSPLHF
v_gene: TRBV27; d_gene: -; j_gene: TRBJ1-6; abundance: -; CDR3nt: TGTGCCAGCAGTTTGACAAATTCACCCCTCCACTTT; CDR3aa: CASSLTNSPLHF
v_gene: TRBV24-1; d_gene: -; j_gene: TRBJ2-2; abundance: -; CDR3nt: TGTGCCACCAGTGATTTCAGACAGGTTAACACCGGGGAGCTGTTTTTT; CDR3aa: CATSDFRQVNTGELFF
v_gene: TRBV2; d_gene: -; j_gene: TRBJ2-1; abundance: -; CDR3nt: TGTGCCAGCAGGCACGTGGCCGCTAGCTCCTACAATGAGCAGTTCTTC; CDR3aa: CASRHVAASSYNEQFF